The 23 T cell receptor beta chains given below trace back to one sample, sequenced in a study of shared clonotypes between healthy human individuals (dated by TCRdb to about 2020). Receptor libraries were prepared by the immunoSEQ multiplex PCR assay. The table was pulled from immuneACCESS by TCRdb, which kept in-frame rearrangements only. Such tables lose some clones; where checked, under half of the loss comes from unresolved V genes, and the rest has no known cause. The sample table contains more than 400,000 clones; only one count was recorded for roughly 80% of them. The ten largest clones add up to about an eighth of the sample. The sample taken for sequencing was PBMCs. The receptor source for this set is a woman aged 40 to 55 in good health. Some clones in this sample may be carry-over from other donors' samples.

The sample holds one count of this clone. A read error may account for a junction end that differs from germline. The rearrangement joins TRBV7-3 to TRBJ2-3; maybe TRBD2 (6 bases). Germline-derived CDR1 and CDR2 are SGHTA and FQGTGA. The CDR3 has 18 amino acids. CDR3 coding DNA: TGTGCCAGCAGCTTACGGGGTAGACTAGAGACCTTCACAGATACGCAGTACTTT. It codes for CASSLRGRLETFTDTQYF. The full variable domain, in which reference TRBV7-3 and TRBJ2-3 provide the parts outside the CDR3, is GAGVSQTPSNKVTEKGKYVELRCDPISGHTALYWYRQSLGQGPEFLIYFQGTGAADDSGLPNDRFFAVRPEGSVSTLKIQRTERGDSAVYLCASSLRGRLETFTDTQYFGPGTRLTVL.

V is TRBV5-1 and J is TRBJ1-1; D unclear. The CDR3 spans 16 residues. The germline CDR1 and CDR2 sequences are SGHRS and YFSETQ. The V and J ends lost 0 bases and 4 bases respectively, with 16 bases between them. The CDR3 protein is CASSLALGRRSTEAFF. For the CDR3, the DNA is TGCGCCAGCAGCTTGGCCCTCGGGAGGCGGAGCACTGAAGCTTTCTTT.

The rearrangement uses TRBV2 and TRBJ2-5; D is unresolved. CDR3 length equals 13 residues. V shed 2 bases and J shed 5 bases, with 9 bases lying between them. CDR1 SNHLY and CDR2 FYNNEI come from the germline V gene. The CDR3 nucleotides are TGTGCCAGCAGTGAAAACGCTGTTGAGACCCAGTACTTC. It is translated as CASSENAVETQYF.

This clone was seen more than once but under ten times. The gene calls are TRBV6-1 and TRBJ1-2; 8 nucleotides match TRBD1. The CDR3 has 13 amino acids. J lost 2 bases, V lost 6 bases, and 2 bases had no gene match. Germline V lookup: CDR1 MNHNS, CDR2 SASEGT. The DNA of the CDR3 is TGTGCCAGCAGCGACAGGGGAAACTATGGCTACACCTTC. Translated: CASSDRGNYGYTF.

This sequence joins TRBV2 and TRBJ2-5, with D unresolved. The CDR3 consists of 11 residues. CDR1 and CDR2 from the germline V gene are SNHLY and FYNNEI. The V end lost 0 bases, the J end lost 4 bases, and 0 bases lay between the germline ends. CDR3 nucleotide sequence: TGTGCCAGCAGTGAAGCAGAGACCCAGTACTTC. Its translation: CASSEAETQYF.

The chain uses TRBV4-1 and TRBJ2-7, with 9 bases matching TRBD2. Per the germline V gene, CDR1 is MGHRA and CDR2 is YSYEKL. This CDR3 is built from 15 residues. The junction had 3 bases not matched to a gene; V was cut back by 1 base and J by 2 bases. The CDR3: CASSQGLAETYEQYF. The CDR3 nucleotides are TGCGCCAGCAGCCAAGGACTAGCGGAGACCTACGAGCAGTACTTC.

As for this clone: This is likely an artifact of a read error, given a far larger clone one base away. The sample has other DNA sequences that encode this CDR3 too. This chain links TRBV5-1 with TRBJ1-2; D perhaps matches TRBD1 (6 bases). The CDR3 contains 13 residues. CDR1 and CDR2 from the germline V gene are SGHRS and YFSETQ. The CDR3 nucleotides are TGCGCCAGCGGGGCAGGGGATAACTATGGATACACCTTC. Protein: CASGAGDNYGYTF.

The chain links TRBV11-1 to TRBJ2-3; D ambiguous. The V gene lost 0 bases and the J gene lost 5 bases, with 6 bases spanning the gap. CDR1 SGHAT and CDR2 FQDESV come from the germline V gene (reference sequence). The CDR3 contains 13 residues. The CDR3 spells CASSLARLDTQYF. The CDR3 DNA reads as TGTGCCAGCAGCTTAGCGCGGCTAGATACGCAGTATTTT.

The V call is TRBV6-5, the J call TRBJ2-7; 7 bases match TRBD2. Germline CDR1 MNHEY, CDR2 SVGAGI. Unmatched junction bases numbered 4, after V lost 8 bases and J lost 0 bases. The CDR3 consists of 13 residues. DNA for the CDR3: TGTGCCAGCCCTTCGGGGGGCTCCTACGAGCAGTACTTC. This encodes CASPSGGSYEQYF.

Note on this clone: It may be a read error: a sequence one base away is much more abundant. The gene calls are TRBV28 and TRBJ2-3; D gene uncertain. This CDR3 has 18 residues. V was shortened by 4 bases and J by 2 bases, with 22 bases between the two germline ends. Germline values: CDR1 MDHEN, CDR2 SYDVKM. CDR3 residues: CASSSPLGSAIHTDTQYF. The CDR3 DNA reads TGTGCCAGCAGTTCCCCCCTCGGGTCCGCGATTCACACAGATACGCAGTATTTT.

The chain uses TRBV7-3 and TRBJ1-5, with 10 bases identical to TRBD1. Germline V gives CDR1 SGHTA, CDR2 FQGTGA. CDR3 size: 13 residues. J gave up 15 bases and V 4 bases, and 9 bases lay outside the gene matches. CDR3: CASSSTGTGDLHF. CDR3 coding DNA: TGTGCCAGCAGCTCGACCGGGACAGGGGATCTGCATTTT.

In its sample, this clone was seen a few times. The chain combines TRBV30 with TRBJ1-1; D gene ambiguous. With 2 bases removed from V and 10 bases from J, the gap between germline ends came to 14 bases. CDR1 and CDR2 (germline): GTSNPN, SVGIG (reference sequence). This CDR3 is 12 amino acids long. The CDR3 DNA follows: TGTGCCTGGAGTCGCGCCGACCGGTTAGCTTTCTTT. As protein: CAWSRADRLAFF.

The table lists this clone with a count of one. Other DNA sequences within the sample encode an identical CDR3. The chain employs TRBV5-4 and TRBJ2-1, with D maybe TRBD2 (5 bases). Trimming removed 3 bases from V and 5 bases from J, with 21 bases in between. Per germline, CDR1 SGHNT and CDR2 YYREEE (reference sequence). This CDR3 contains 17 residues. CDR3 coding DNA: TGTGCCAGCAGCTCCCTTGGGCGAGGGAGTGGGAACAATGAGCAGTTCTTC. It codes for CASSSLGRGSGNNEQFF.

The V and J genes are TRBV28 and TRBJ1-3, with no clear D. V gave up 3 bases and J gave up 2 bases, with 8 bases separating them. CDR3 length equals 14 residues. Germline V CDR1 and CDR2: MDHEN, SYDVKM. The CDR3 nucleotides are TGTGCCAGCAGTTTCGTCAGAACTGGAAACACCATATATTTT. It codes for CASSFVRTGNTIYF.

The chain joins TRBV7-2 to TRBJ2-3; no firm D call. The V gene lost 1 base and the J gene lost 4 bases, with 9 bases spanning the gap. Germline-derived CDR1 and CDR2 are SGHTA and FQGNSA. The CDR3 sequence is 14 residues long. The CDR3 spells CASSLGWGSDTQYF. CDR3 nucleotide sequence: TGTGCCAGCAGCTTAGGGTGGGGTTCAGATACGCAGTATTTT.

Here the CDR3 DNA reads TGTGCCAGCGGACAGGACAGGACGAACACTGAAGCTTTCTTT. Protein: CASGQDRTNTEAFF. The chain combines TRBV2 with TRBJ1-1, with TRBD1 identical over 7 bases. J was trimmed by 1 base and V by 8 bases; bases with no gene match: 7. The CDR3 is made up of 14 amino acids. Per the germline V gene, CDR1 is SNHLY and CDR2 is FYNNEI.

The rearrangement links TRBV30 to TRBJ2-7; a weak D match, TRBD1 (5 bases). Germline V gives CDR1 GTSNPN, CDR2 SVGIG (reference sequence). The CDR3 runs to 13 residues. Trimming pared 1 base from V and 5 bases from J, leaving 12 bases between. CDR3 coding DNA: TGTGCCTGGAGTGGGCAGGGTTCCGACGAGCAGTACTTC. Its translation: CAWSGQGSDEQYF.

The CDR3 reads CAWSVGTRVSAFF. In DNA form, the CDR3 reads TGTGCCTGGAGTGTAGGGACACGCGTTTCAGCTTTCTTT. The chain joins TRBV30 to TRBJ1-1, with a possible D match to TRBD1 (6 bases). Per the germline V gene, CDR1 is GTSNPN and CDR2 is SVGIG (reference sequence). V was cut by 0 bases and J by 10 bases, with 15 bases left in between. This CDR3 has 13 residues.

In the case of this clone: This may be a read error, as it is one base from a much larger clone. The V call is TRBV28, the J call TRBJ2-3, with D tentatively TRBD1 (6 bases). The V gene's germline CDR1 is MDHEN and CDR2 SYDVKM. The CDR3 loop spans 13 amino acids. DNA of the CDR3: TGTGCCATCACAGGGTGGGGCACAGATATGCAGTATTTT. As protein: CAITGWGTDMQYF.

CDR3 in DNA: TGTGCCAGCAGCCAGGGGAAGCAGACAGATACGCAGTATTTT. Translated: CASSQGKQTDTQYF. This chain links TRBV2 with TRBJ2-3, with D possibly being TRBD1 (6 bases). The V end was cut by 6 bases, the J end by 3 bases, with 13 bases between. The CDR3 consists of 14 residues. From germline, CDR1 is SNHLY and CDR2 FYNNEI.

This chain uses TRBV28 with TRBJ2-1; D possibly corresponds to TRBD2 (5 bases). Trimming cost V 1 base and J 0 bases, with 10 bases left between them. Germline V gives CDR1 MDHEN, CDR2 SYDVKM. CDR3 length: 16 amino acids. The CDR3 DNA reads as TGTGCCAGCAGTTTATTGGGAGAACTCTCCTACAATGAGCAGTTCTTC. Its translation: CASSLLGELSYNEQFF.

This clone has more than one count but fewer than ten. The rearrangement joins TRBV15 to TRBJ2-2; 7 bases are a match to TRBD2. The germline gives CDR1 LNHNV, CDR2 YYDKDF (reference sequence). CDR3 length: 15 residues. The J segment lost 7 bases and the V segment lost 1 base, leaving 6 bases of the junction unmatched. The CDR3 spells CATSRVPTSIGELFF. The DNA of the CDR3 is TGTGCCACCAGCAGAGTCCCGACTAGCATCGGGGAGCTGTTTTTT.

The chain uses TRBV29-1 and TRBJ2-3, with 9 bases lining up with TRBD2. This CDR3 contains 13 residues. CDR1 and CDR2 from the germline V gene are SQVTM and ANQGSEA. V trimming: 3 bases; J trimming: 4 bases; junction bases outside the gene matches: 2. For the CDR3, the DNA is TGCAGCGTTGAGACTAGCGGATCAGATACGCAGTATTTT. Protein: CSVETSGSDTQYF.